These T cell receptor beta chains were read from a single sample in a study of graft-versus-host responses after intestinal transplantation. The antigens for these receptors are not known. Profiling relied on immunoSEQ multiplex PCR, and the TCRdb table lists in-frame clones only, not all of them. The sample records tens of thousands of clones, 91% being singletons. The material was unstimulated CD8+ T cells sorted from spleen or lymph node cells, obtained before intestinal transplant. The receptor source for this set is a human donor who received an intestinal transplant. Each CDR3 is given with its conserved first and last residue. D genes are given only for firm matches. Expanded clones get a size class; other rows say once, few or many, or leave the size out.

NA NA TRBJ2-7 TRBV4-1 TGCGCCAGCAGCCAAGATAATCCCGGTTCTTACGAGCAGTACTTC CASSQDNPGSYEQYF
few TRBD1 TRBJ1-6 TRBV4-3 TGCGCCAGCAGCGTAGGACAGGCGACACCCCTCCACTTT CASSVGQATPLHF
NA NA TRBJ2-1 TRBV2 TGTGCCAGCAGTGTAAGGACAAGGTACAATGAGCAGTTCTTC CASSVRTRYNEQFF
NA TRBD1 TRBJ1-2 TRBV19 TGTGCCAGTAGTACCCCCTCGGGGACAGGGGTTAACTATGGCTACACCTTC CASSTPSGTGVNYGYTF
NA NA TRBJ1-2 TRBV19 TGTGCCAGTAGTATAACGGGGGGTCGAGGCTACACCTTC CASSITGGRGYTF
NA TRBD2 TRBJ2-7 TRBV4-1 TGCGCCAGCAGCCAAGATTTTGGGGCTAGCGGGATCGGCGAGCAGTACTTC CASSQDFGASGIGEQYF
NA NA TRBJ1-1 TRBV19 TGTGCCAGTCAAGGGGGGAACACTGAAGCTTTCTTT CASQGGNTEAFF
NA NA TRBJ2-2 TRBV19 TGTGCCATAAAGAGAGGCGTCGGGGAGCTGTTTTTT CAIKRGVGELFF
once NA TRBJ2-7 TRBV7-2 TGTGCCAGCAGCTTATGGACTGGGCCCTACGAGCAGTACTTC CASSLWTGPYEQYF
NA NA TRBJ2-7 TRBV11-1 TGTGCCAGCAGCCCTGGCCAGACAGACTACGAGCAGTACTTC CASSPGQTDYEQYF
NA TRBD2 TRBJ2-1 TRBV4-1 TGCGCCAGCAGCCAAGTTAGCGGGGGGGCCTATGAGCAGTTCTTC CASSQVSGGAYEQFF
NA TRBD2 TRBJ2-1 TRBV9 TGTGCCAGCAGCGTCGGGGGGACTCTAACGTACAATGAGCAGTTCTTC CASSVGGTLTYNEQFF
few NA TRBJ1-2 TRBV29-1 TGCAGCGTTTTCGACAGCTACTACACCTTC CSVFDSYYTF
NA TRBD2 TRBJ2-1 TRBV5-4 TGTGCCTCCCGAGTAGCGGGACAAAATGAGCAGTTCTTC CASRVAGQNEQFF
few NA TRBJ1-6 TRBV2 TGTGCCAGCAGTGAAGATGGCAGGGGAGATTCACCCCTCCACTTT CASSEDGRGDSPLHF
NA TRBD1 TRBJ1-4 TRBV18 TGTGCCAGCTCTCTCACTTACTACGGGACAGAGAATGCAACTAATGAAAAACTGTTTTTT CASSLTYYGTENATNEKLFF
NA NA TRBJ1-1 TRBV6-4 TGTGCCAGCAGTGACTCCACAGGCGGGAACACTGAAGCTTTCTTT CASSDSTGGNTEAFF
NA TRBD1 TRBJ2-1 TRBV19 TGTGCCAGTAGTATTAGCGGGACAGGGGGCAACGAGCAGTTCTTC CASSISGTGGNEQFF
NA NA TRBJ2-2 TRBV7-8 TGTGCCAGCAGCTTATCGCGGCAGTTTAACACCGGGGAGCTGTTTTTT CASSLSRQFNTGELFF
NA TRBD2 TRBJ2-5 TRBV10-3 TGTGCCATCAGTGGAGGAGCTAGCGGGATGGAGACCCAGTACTTC CAISGGASGMETQYF
few NA TRBJ2-7 TRBV30 TGTGCCTGGAGTGACAACTCCTACGAGCAGTACTTC CAWSDNSYEQYF
NA TRBD2 TRBJ2-1 TRBV2 TGTGCCAGCAGTGACAGACTAGCGGTAGGAAGGGTGATTTACAATGAGCAGTTCTTC CASSDRLAVGRVIYNEQFF
NA NA TRBJ2-7 TRBV29-1 TGCAGCGCTCTATCCCCAGGGTCCGAGCAGTACTTC CSALSPGSEQYF
once NA TRBJ2-7 TRBV11-2 TGTGCCAGCAGCCACGCACTGAATCCCTACGAGCAGTACTTC CASSHALNPYEQYF
NA NA TRBJ1-3 TRBV4-3 TGCGCCAGCAGCCAAGACAGCTCTGGAAACACCATATATTTT CASSQDSSGNTIYF
NA NA TRBJ2-7 TRBV4-3 TGCGCCAGCAGCCAAGATCCCAGGGACTCCTACGAGCAGTACTTC CASSQDPRDSYEQYF
NA NA TRBJ2-3 TRBV4-1 TGCGCCAGCAGCCCCTGGGGGGTGGCAGATACGCAGTATTTT CASSPWGVADTQYF
NA NA TRBJ2-7 TRBV5-4 TGTGCCAGCAGCTTGGTTTCTTCCTACGAGCAGTACTTC CASSLVSSYEQYF
NA NA TRBJ1-5 TRBV5-6 TGTGCCAGCAGCTTGGTCAGGGGAAGCAATCAGCCCCAGCATTTT CASSLVRGSNQPQHF
NA TRBD2 TRBJ2-6 TRBV29-1 TGCAGCGTTCGTTGGGTAGCGGGAGTGGCTGGGGCCAACGTCCTGACTTTC CSVRWVAGVAGANVLTF
NA NA TRBJ2-7 TRBV4-1 TGCGCCAGCAGCCAAGACAGGGGCTACGAGCAGTACTTC CASSQDRGYEQYF
NA NA TRBJ2-7 TRBV7-9 TGTGCCAGCAGCTTAGGGGGGGAGTGGAGATACGAGCAGTACTTC CASSLGGEWRYEQYF
NA NA TRBJ2-1 TRBV7-8 TGTGCCAGCCACCCGAGGGCCCAGTCGGGGGACTCCTACAATGAGCAGTTCTTC CASHPRAQSGDSYNEQFF
NA NA TRBJ1-2 TRBV19 TGTGCCAGTAGTATAGAGGACTTCTCCTACTATGGCTACACCTTC CASSIEDFSYYGYTF
NA NA TRBJ1-2 TRBV25-1 TGTGCCAGCAGCCGGGGAGCTAACTATGGCTACACCTTC CASSRGANYGYTF
NA NA TRBJ2-3 TRBV5-1 TGCGCCAGCAGCTTGTTATCAGGGACAGATACGCAGTATTTT CASSLLSGTDTQYF
NA NA TRBJ2-7 TRBV6-5 TGTGCCAGCAGTTATGTTATGGGCGTCCGGGAGCAGTACTTC CASSYVMGVREQYF
NA TRBD1 TRBJ2-2 TRBV5-4 TGTGCCAGCGGCCTCGGGACAGGACTTACCGGGGAGCTGTTTTTT CASGLGTGLTGELFF
NA TRBD1 TRBJ2-7 TRBV2 TGTGCCAGCAGTACCGGGACAGGGAATTACGAGCAGTACTTC CASSTGTGNYEQYF
NA NA TRBJ2-1 TRBV4-3 TGCGCCAGCAGCCAAGACGGGGAGGGGGGATACAATGAGCAGTTCTTC CASSQDGEGGYNEQFF
NA NA TRBJ2-1 TRBV27 TGTGCCAGCAGCCCGGGCGAGGGCAATGAGCAGTTCTTC CASSPGEGNEQFF
once TRBD2 TRBJ2-1 TRBV7-9 TGTGCCAGCAGCTTAATCTTTGGCGGGGGGAAGTCCTACAATGAGCAGTTCTTC CASSLIFGGGKSYNEQFF
once NA TRBJ2-7 TRBV7-2 TGTGCCAGCACCTCAGTAGTAGGGAGCTCCTACGAGCAGTACTTC CASTSVVGSSYEQYF
NA TRBD2 TRBJ2-1 TRBV28 TGTGCCAGCAGTTTCCTAGCGGAAGCCAATGAGCAGTTCTTC CASSFLAEANEQFF
NA TRBD1 TRBJ2-5 TRBV29-1 TGCAGCGTGGACAGGGAGGAGGATGAGACCCAGTACTTC CSVDREEDETQYF
NA NA TRBJ1-3 TRBV18 TGTGCCAGCTCACCTCCAGGTCGCTCTGGAAACACCATATATTTT CASSPPGRSGNTIYF
NA NA TRBJ1-1 TRBV6-5 TGTGCCAGCGGGGGACAAATGAACACTGAAGCTTTCTTT CASGGQMNTEAFF
NA TRBD1 TRBJ1-2 TRBV6-6 TGTGCCAGCAGTACTGGGGACAGTTTTAACTATGGCTACACCTTC CASSTGDSFNYGYTF
NA NA TRBJ2-7 TRBV21-1 TGTGCCAGCAGCAAAGTCGACTGGTTGATCGAGCAGTACTTC CASSKVDWLIEQYF
NA TRBD1 TRBJ1-2 TRBV6-1 TGTGCCAGCAGGCCCCGGGACAGCGGCAATAGGGGCTACACCTTC CASRPRDSGNRGYTF
NA NA TRBJ2-1 TRBV7-9 TGTGCCAGCAGCCCTCATTCTTATAGCTTGTCGGCCTACAATGAGCAGTTCTTC CASSPHSYSLSAYNEQFF
NA NA TRBJ2-7 TRBV18 TGTGCCAGCTCACCCACCCTACTAGCACACGAGCAGTACTTC CASSPTLLAHEQYF
few TRBD1 TRBJ2-7 TRBV4-1 TGCGCCAGCAGCCAATCCCCCGGCGACAGGGGCTACGAGCAGTACTTC CASSQSPGDRGYEQYF
once NA TRBJ2-2 TRBV6-6 TGTGCCAGCAGTTACTCTTCGGCACTAGTCACCGGGGAGCTGTTTTTT CASSYSSALVTGELFF